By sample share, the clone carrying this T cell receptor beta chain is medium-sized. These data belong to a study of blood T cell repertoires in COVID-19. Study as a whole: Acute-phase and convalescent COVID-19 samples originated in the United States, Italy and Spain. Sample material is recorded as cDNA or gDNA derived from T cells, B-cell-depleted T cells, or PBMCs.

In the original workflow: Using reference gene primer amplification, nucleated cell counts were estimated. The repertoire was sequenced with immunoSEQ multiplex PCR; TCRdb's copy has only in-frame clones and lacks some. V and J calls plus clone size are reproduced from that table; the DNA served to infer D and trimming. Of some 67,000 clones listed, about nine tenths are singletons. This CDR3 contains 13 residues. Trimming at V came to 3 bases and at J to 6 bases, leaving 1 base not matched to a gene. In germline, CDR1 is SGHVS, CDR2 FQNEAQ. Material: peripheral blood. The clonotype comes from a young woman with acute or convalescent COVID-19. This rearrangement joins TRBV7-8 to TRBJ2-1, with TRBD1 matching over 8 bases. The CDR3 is CASSFGQGNEQFF. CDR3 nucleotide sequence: TGTGCCAGCAGCTTTGGACAGGGCAATGAGCAGTTCTTC.